A single sample gave rise to the 32 T cell receptor beta chains below, sequenced in a study of tumor and adjacent non-tumor tissue in lung cancer. Three rounds of nested PCR, following a modified ARM-PCR protocol, produced the TCRbeta library. TCRdb processed the multiplex PCR reads anew with MiXCR; each CDR3 protein has one entry. The data show 90,000 to 100,000 distinct CDR3 sequences, roughly 80% seen once. RNA was extracted from bulk tissue without any cell sorting. More than 3 cm separated this lung sample from the edge of the tumor. The sequenced sample was distant non-tumor lung tissue. These receptors originate from a man in his sixties with small cell lung cancer.

This clonotype was counted between two and nine times. One junction end does not reproduce the germline sequence, and a read error may be involved. V and J are TRBV11-2 and TRBJ2-3, with TRBD2 as a possible D gene (6 bases). The CDR3 runs 14 residues. Looked up from germline, CDR1 is SGHAT and CDR2 is FQNNGV. The CDR3 nucleotides read TGTGTCAGCAGCAAACGCGGGGGCACAGATACGCAGTATTTT. Protein product: CVSSKRGGTDTQYF.

On this clonotype itself: One junction end does not reproduce the germline sequence, and a read error may be involved. This sequence joins TRBV2 and TRBJ1-1, with 10 positions matching TRBD1. The CDR3 is 14 amino acids. CDR1 and CDR2 from the germline V gene are SNHLY and FYNNEI. The CDR3 loop reads CASKLRDRGTEAIF. The CDR3, as DNA: TGTGCCAGCAAATTGCGGGACAGGGGCACTGAAGCTATCTTT.

The J gene is TRBJ2-1, the V gene TRBV4-2; 7 bases align to TRBD2. Germline CDR1 and CDR2: LGHNA and YNFKEQ. Trimming took 3 bases from V and 9 from J; bases not matched to a gene: 17. CDR3 size: 17 residues. CDR3 nucleotides: TGTGCCAGCAGCCATCGGAGCCTGACTAGTGGGAGGGGTGAGCAGTTCTTC. Translating it yields CASSHRSLTSGRGEQFF.

Regarding this clonotype: The CDR3 ends on some other residue instead of the conserved phenylalanine or tryptophan, so this is likely a read error. This sequence joins TRBV6-5 and TRBJ2-5; TRBD1 agrees at 8 bases. Germline V gives CDR1 MNHEY, CDR2 SVGAGI. The junction had 4 bases not matched to a gene; V was cut back by 2 bases and J by 5 bases. The CDR3 spans 14 residues. The CDR3 loop is CASSYRRGRETQYL. CDR3 coding DNA: TGTGCCAGCAGTTACCGCAGGGGGCGGGAGACCCAGTACTTA.

As to this clonotype: A read error is possible here, since a much larger clone lies one base away. The chain combines TRBV12-3 or TRBV12-4 with TRBJ2-7; D uncertain. The CDR3 has 13 residues. CDR3 coding DNA: TGTGACAGCAGTGATGGGCCCGCTGGGGAGCAGTACTTC. The encoded protein is CDSSDGPAGEQYF.

About this clonotype itself: An end of the junction does not agree with germline; a read error may underlie this. This chain joins TRBV28 and TRBJ2-3; D possibly uses TRBD1 or TRBD2 (5 bases each). Germline lookup yields CDR1 MDHEN and CDR2 SYDVKM. This CDR3 region has 13 residues. CDR3 nucleotides: TGTGCCAGTAGTCGGGACGGCACAGGTACGCAGTATTTT. As protein: CASSRDGTGTQYF.

On this clonotype: A much larger clone differs from this one at a single base, so this may be a read error. V usage is TRBV24-1 and J usage is TRBJ2-5, with TRBD2 matching over 13 bases. Germline V gene sequence: CDR1 KGHDR, CDR2 SFDVKD. The CDR3 has 16 amino acids. The CDR3 DNA sequence: TGTGCCATCAGTGATGGGGGACTAGCGGGATTTGAGACCCAGTACTTC. Its protein is CAISDGGLAGFETQYF.

Comment on this clonotype: Here the CDR3 omits its conserved ending phenylalanine or tryptophan, so a read error is the likely source. The DNA is omitted, as the CDR3 cannot be located on it reliably, and the CDR3 follows TCRdb's listing. This chain joins TRBV12-3 or TRBV12-4 and TRBJ2-2; the table's D call, TRBD1, has no DNA check behind it. Inclusive of both ends, the CDR3 amounts to 15 amino acids. The CDR3 here is CASSLAGAPTGELFS.

As for this clonotype: The germline gene is not matched at one end of the junction; a read error may be the cause. The gene calls are TRBV11-3 and TRBJ2-3, with TRBD2 as a possible D gene (6 bases). This CDR3 has 13 amino acids. Germline lookup yields CDR1 SGHNT and CDR2 YENEEA. The CDR3 sequence: CANSLSSSVLQYF. The CDR3 DNA reads TGTGCCAACAGCTTATCGTCTAGCGTCCTGCAGTATTTT.

V usage is TRBV6-5 and J usage is TRBJ2-7; 9 bases match TRBD1. Germline loops: CDR1 MNHEY, CDR2 SVGAGI. The CDR3 length is 14 residues. V dropped 10 bases and J dropped 7; count of bases not matched to a gene: 14. The CDR3 coding sequence is TGTGCCACCGCGACCGAGACAGGGGGAGTTGAGCAGTACTTC. It translates to CATATETGGVEQYF.

Comment on this clonotype: This CDR3 is missing its conserved last phenylalanine or tryptophan, likely due to a read error. The J gene is TRBJ2-5, the V gene TRBV11-2; tentative D call: TRBD2 (6 bases). Per the germline V gene, CDR1 is SGHAT and CDR2 is FQNNGV. Trimming took 5 bases from V and 4 from J, leaving 11 bases between them. The CDR3 spans 13 residues. In DNA, the CDR3 is TGTGCCAGCAGCCGGGACTCTCGAGAGACCCAGTACCTC. As protein: CASSRDSRETQYL.

Remarks on this clonotype: At one boundary the junction diverges from the germline segment, which might be a read error. The chain is built from TRBV11-2 and TRBJ2-3, with 11 bases aligning to TRBD2. The CDR3 length is 16 residues. The germline V gene encodes CDR1 SGHAT and CDR2 FQNNGV. This chain's CDR3 is CANSHTSGSSTYTQYF. Here the CDR3 DNA reads TGTGCCAACAGCCACACTAGCGGGAGTAGCACATATACGCAGTACTTT.

About this clonotype: At one end the junction does not follow the germline gene, possibly because of a read error. The gene calls are TRBV29-1 and TRBJ1-1, with no clear D. The V gene's germline CDR1 is SQVTM and CDR2 ANQGSEA. The CDR3 is 14 residues long. CDR3 protein: CSVARGPEDAEAFF. CDR3 sequence (DNA): TGCAGCGTAGCCCGGGGTCCCGAGGATGCTGAAGCCTTCTTT.

Worth noting for this clonotype: No conserved phenylalanine or tryptophan is present at the end of the CDR3, so a read error is the likely explanation. No DNA is shown, since the ends of the CDR3 on it are uncertain; the CDR3 is the one TCRdb lists. V usage is TRBV20-1 and J usage is TRBJ2-2; the table names TRBD1, a call not compared with the DNA. The CDR3 adds up to 16 amino acids, both ends counted. Per germline, CDR1 DFQATT and CDR2 SNEGSKA (reference sequence). CDR3 loop: CSARDGRDPTAGELFS.

Concerning this clonotype: A read error may be the cause here, since a much bigger clone is one base away. The J gene is TRBJ2-7, the V gene TRBV7-9; a possible D gene is TRBD1 (5 bases). Deletions cut 9 bases from V and 5 bases from J, with 23 bases between. Germline values: CDR1 SEHNR, CDR2 FQNEAQ (reference sequence). The CDR3 extends over 15 amino acids. The CDR3: CASQPQGKGIDEQYF. DNA of the CDR3: TGTGCCAGTCAACCCCAGGGAAAGGGCATCGACGAGCAGTACTTC.

By sample fraction, this clonotype is medium-sized. J is TRBJ2-3 and V is TRBV11-2, with TRBD1 matching over 12 bases. From germline, CDR1 is SGHAT and CDR2 FQNNGV. This CDR3 comprises 13 residues. J lost 6 bases, V lost 6 bases, and 1 base had no gene match. CDR3 in DNA: TGTGCCAGCAGTGGGACAGGGGGCGATACGCAGTATTTT. This translates into CASSGTGGDTQYF. The variable domain in full, with the rest retrieved from reference TRBV11-2 and TRBJ2-3, is EAGVAQSPRYKIIEKRQSVAFWCNPISGHATLYWYQQILGQGPKLLIQFQNNGVVDDSQLPKDRFSAERLKGVDSTLKIQPAKLEDSAVYLCASSGTGGDTQYFGPGTRLTVL.

Concerning this clonotype itself: An end of the junction does not agree with germline; a read error may underlie this. This chain connects TRBV11-1 to TRBJ2-1; 7 bases agree with TRBD2. This CDR3 contains 15 residues. Germline V gene data show CDR1 as SGHAT and CDR2 as FQDESV (reference sequence). CDR3 coding DNA: TGTGCCAGTAGCTTAGCGCTAGCGGTAATCAATGAGCAGTTCTTC. It translates to CASSLALAVINEQFF.

This clonotype was observed a few times. A junction boundary mismatches the germline segment, possibly from a read error. This chain links TRBV11-2 with TRBJ1-1; no clear D gene. Germline V gene data show CDR1 as SGHAT and CDR2 as FQNNGV. This CDR3 spans 11 amino acids. The CDR3, as DNA: TGTGCCAGCAGCCCGCTCACTGGAGCTTTCTTT. It encodes CASSPLTGAFF.

Worth noting for this clonotype: With a much larger clone just one base away, this may be a read error. The V and J genes are TRBV20-1 and TRBJ2-7; 7 bases match TRBD1. Germline V gene data show CDR1 as DFQATT and CDR2 as SNEGSKA (reference sequence). The CDR3 sequence is 14 residues long. The CDR3 sequence is CSASKGQSSYELYV. The CDR3 DNA is TGCAGTGCTAGTAAGGGACAGAGCTCCTACGAGCTGTACGTC.

The V gene is TRBV6-1, the J gene TRBJ1-6; D is ambiguous. The germline V gene encodes CDR1 MNHNS and CDR2 SASEGT. Trimming left V 3 bases short and J 3 bases short, with 9 bases between. CDR3 length: 15 amino acids. CDR3 region: CASSDRSYYNSPLHF. The CDR3 region has the DNA TGTGCCAGCAGTGACAGGAGTTACTATAATTCACCCCTCCACTTT.

CDR3 in amino acids: CASSVALAGGIETQYF. DNA of the CDR3: TGTGCCAGCAGCGTGGCTCTAGCGGGAGGGATAGAGACCCAGTACTTC. The chain combines TRBV7-9 with TRBJ2-5; TRBD2 matches at 12 bases. The CDR3 length is 16 residues. The V and J ends lost 5 bases and 4 bases, in that order; junction bases with no gene match: 8. CDR1 SEHNR and CDR2 FQNEAQ come from the germline V gene (reference sequence).

This clonotype was detected a few times. It may be a read error: a sequence one base away is much more abundant. The chain uses TRBV20-1 and TRBJ1-5; D gene ambiguous. Germline V gene lookup returns CDR1 DFQATT and CDR2 SNEGSKA (reference sequence). The CDR3 covers 13 residues. The CDR3 region is CNARSDSNQPQHF. In DNA form, the CDR3 reads TGCAATGCTAGATCTGATAGCAATCAGCCCCAGCATTTT.

Turning to this clonotype: One junction end disagrees with the germline gene, perhaps due to a read error. The chain links TRBV12-3 or TRBV12-4 to TRBJ2-5, with a weak D call TRBD2 (5 bases). The CDR3 spans 14 residues. For the CDR3, the DNA is TGTGTCAGCAGTTTTCATCGAGGGATTGAGACCCAGTACTTC. It codes for CVSSFHRGIETQYF.

The chain combines TRBV27 with TRBJ2-5; 14 nucleotides align to TRBD2. This CDR3 contains 18 residues. The germline V gene has CDR1 MNHEY and CDR2 SMNVEV (reference sequence). V trimming: 6 bases; J trimming: 2 bases; junction bases outside the gene matches: 11. This chain's CDR3 is CASSSGLAGGPGQETQYF. The CDR3 coding sequence is TGTGCCAGCAGCTCCGGACTAGCGGGAGGCCCTGGACAAGAGACCCAGTACTTC.

The V and J genes are TRBV29-1 and TRBJ2-6; D not resolved. The CDR3 loop spans 14 amino acids. Germline assignment: CDR1 SQVTM and CDR2 ANQGSEA. Trimming cost V 8 bases and J 1 base, with 12 bases left between them. CDR3 nucleotides: TGCAGCCTCGGCGAAAATTCTGGGGCCAACGTCCTGACTTTC. The encoded protein is CSLGENSGANVLTF.

Turning to this clonotype: One junction end disagrees with the germline gene, perhaps due to a read error. The chain combines TRBV24-1 with TRBJ2-3; 10 positions match TRBD2. The CDR3 contains 15 residues. Germline assignment: CDR1 KGHDR and CDR2 SFDVKD. CDR3 coding DNA: TGTGGCACCGGGACTAGCGCGGAGGGGACAGATACGCAGTATTTT. It translates to CGTGTSAEGTDTQYF.

The CDR3 DNA follows: TGCAGCGTTGCAACGCGAATGGGAGATACGCAGTATTTT. It yields the protein CSVATRMGDTQYF. The rearrangement links TRBV29-1 to TRBJ2-3; D ambiguous. This CDR3 has 13 residues. Trimming left V 4 bases short and J 5 bases short, with 13 bases between. Germline CDR1 is SQVTM and CDR2 is ANQGSEA.

For this clonotype: Sequence at one end of the junction differs from germline and may be a read error. The chain uses TRBV12-3 or TRBV12-4 and TRBJ2-7; the D is unclear. This CDR3 is 12 amino acids long. CDR3 in amino acids: CACRHTGCEQYF. The CDR3 nucleotides read TGTGCCTGCAGACACACGGGTTGCGAGCAGTACTTC.

Note on this clonotype: The junction shows a germline mismatch at one end, possibly a read error. V is TRBV24-1 and J is TRBJ2-5; 8 nucleotides line up with TRBD1. Germline assignment: CDR1 KGHDR and CDR2 SFDVKD. CDR3 length equals 16 residues. CDR3 in DNA: TGTGCCTCCAGTGATTTGAGTACAGGGGGGTTCGAGACCCAGTACTTC. It codes for CASSDLSTGGFETQYF.

V gene TRBV11-2 combines with J gene TRBJ2-1; 8 nucleotides line up with TRBD1. This CDR3 region has 15 residues. The ends lost 5 bases at V and 11 bases at J; junction bases unmatched: 14. From germline, CDR1 is SGHAT and CDR2 FQNNGV. The CDR3 here is CASSIGGQGRKQQFF. For the CDR3, the DNA is TGTGCCAGCAGCATCGGAGGACAGGGTCGGAAGCAGCAGTTCTTC.

About this clonotype: The final CDR3 position lacks the conserved phenylalanine or tryptophan, pointing to a likely read error. The gene calls are TRBV29-1 and TRBJ2-1; no definite D call. Germline V gene lookup returns CDR1 SQVTM and CDR2 ANQGSEA. The CDR3 has 10 residues. CDR3 residues: CSVVGNEQFL. The CDR3 nucleotides are TGCAGCGTTGTGGGCAATGAACAGTTCCTC.

The chain combines TRBV29-1 with TRBJ2-2, with TRBD2 identical over 9 bases. The CDR3 runs to 16 residues. The germline CDR1 and CDR2 sequences are SQVTM and ANQGSEA. V was pared by 7 bases and J by 12 bases, with 21 bases of the junction left unmatched. The CDR3 is CSAYGVAGVGTVKLFF. CDR3 nucleotide sequence: TGCAGCGCGTACGGAGTAGCGGGAGTCGGCACCGTGAAGCTGTTTTTT.